This T cell receptor beta chain was obtained from a study of blood T cell repertoires in COVID-19. Across the study: PBMCs, B-cell-depleted T cells, or T cells were the source of the cDNA or gDNA that made up the material.

Data came from immunoSEQ multiplex PCR; TCRdb stores just in-frame clones and leaves some out. Of about 170,000 clones listed, about 86% are singletons. Looked up from germline, CDR1 is KGHSH and CDR2 is LQKENI. The CDR3 is made up of 17 amino acids. V shed 3 bases, J shed 0 bases, and the junction held 7 bases outside the gene matches. The sample comprised peripheral blood. The sequence was collected from a woman between 70 and 85 years old who had recovered from COVID-19. This sequence joins TRBV18 and TRBJ2-2; 7 bases agree with TRBD1. CDR3 sequence (DNA): TGTGCCAGCTCACCCTTCACAGGGGCGGCGAACACCGGGGAGCTGTTTTTT. Amino acids: CASSPFTGAANTGELFF.